The 14 T cell receptor beta chains given below trace back to one sample, sequenced in a study of cytomegalovirus exposure and HLA in healthy donors. PCR used 60 Vbeta primers and 13 Jbeta primers. Method: immunoSEQ multiplex PCR; TCRdb's copy keeps in-frame clones and lacks some. This sample has about 150,000 clones, with roughly 70% found just once. Specimen: PBMCs. Every receptor here comes from a man in his forties in good health and CMV-seronegative.

This clone was recorded a few times. J is TRBJ2-1 and V is TRBV27; 9 bases map to TRBD2. The CDR3 runs to 15 residues. Trimming removed 5 bases from V and 7 bases from J; junction bases left unmatched: 9. Per the germline V gene, CDR1 is MNHEY and CDR2 is SMNVEV (reference sequence). CDR3 residues: CASSPGVAGVNEQFF. Here the CDR3 DNA reads TGTGCCAGCAGTCCCGGGGTAGCGGGAGTTAATGAGCAGTTCTTC.

The chain recombines TRBV5-1 with TRBJ2-7; 11 bases agree with TRBD2. Germline assignment: CDR1 SGHRS and CDR2 YFSETQ. Losses at the gene ends were 2 bases for V and 1 base for J; bases not matched to a gene: 5. The CDR3 loop spans 16 amino acids. This chain's CDR3 is CASSLMTSGTSYEQYF. CDR3 DNA: TGCGCCAGCAGCTTAATGACTAGCGGGACTTCCTACGAGCAGTACTTC. Based on the CDR3 plus reference TRBV5-1 and TRBJ2-7, the full variable domain is KAGVTQTPRYLIKTRGQQVTLSCSPISGHRSVSWYQQTPGQGLQFLFEYFSETQRNKGNFPGRFSGRQFSNSRSEMNVSTLELGDSALYLCASSLMTSGTSYEQYFGPGTRLTVT.

This rearrangement joins TRBV18 to TRBJ2-7; maybe TRBD2 (6 bases). Germline assignment: CDR1 KGHSH and CDR2 LQKENI. The germline V and J ends were trimmed by 2 bases and 0 bases, with 11 bases remaining between them. There are 15 residues in the CDR3. The CDR3: CASSPGGAASYEQYF. CDR3 nucleotides: TGTGCCAGCTCACCAGGAGGGGCCGCCTCCTACGAGCAGTACTTC.

The gene calls are TRBV5-1 and TRBJ2-3; a weak D match, TRBD1 (5 bases). CDR3 length: 15 amino acids. Germline CDR1 reads SGHRS; CDR2 reads YFSETQ. Trimming took 1 base from V and 4 from J, leaving 13 bases between them. CDR3 in amino acids: CASSLIHGAADTQYF. The CDR3 DNA sequence: TGCGCCAGCAGCTTGATTCATGGGGCCGCAGATACGCAGTATTTT.

This clone has only a few counts. This rearrangement joins TRBV7-3 to TRBJ2-5; 16 bases are shared with TRBD2. Germline CDR1 is SGHTA and CDR2 is FQGTGA. The CDR3 is 19 amino acids. V was clipped by 5 bases and J by 5 bases; unmatched bases: 14. CDR3 in DNA: TGTGCCAGCAGCCCCGGCCCGGGACTAGCGGGAGGGCCTGAGGAGACCCAGTACTTC. It encodes CASSPGPGLAGGPEETQYF.

The V call is TRBV28, the J call TRBJ2-1; 11 bases line up with TRBD1. The germline V gene encodes CDR1 MDHEN and CDR2 SYDVKM. J lost 6 bases, V lost 2 bases, and 9 bases had no gene match. This CDR3 comprises 17 residues. The chain's CDR3 is CASSLTWGGTGGNEQFF. In DNA form, the CDR3 reads TGTGCCAGCAGTTTAACGTGGGGGGGGACAGGGGGCAATGAGCAGTTCTTC.

The CDR3 DNA reads TGCAGCGTTGGTTCCCCCCGGGACACTGAAGCTTTCTTT. This sequence encodes CSVGSPRDTEAFF. This sequence joins TRBV29-1 and TRBJ1-1; no reliable D call. V lost 4 bases and J 3 bases, leaving 12 bases between the germline ends. The CDR3 is 13 amino acids. Germline CDR1 reads SQVTM; CDR2 reads ANQGSEA. Filled out from reference TRBV29-1 and TRBJ1-1, the complete variable domain reads SAVISQKPSRDICQRGTSLTIQCQVDSQVTMMFWYRQQPGQSLTLIATANQGSEATYESGFVIDKFPISRPNLTFSTLTVSNMSPEDSSIYLCSVGSPRDTEAFFGQGTRLTVV.

J is TRBJ2-7 and V is TRBV10-3; D gene ambiguous. CDR1 and CDR2 (germline): ENHRY, SYGVKD. The germline V and J ends were trimmed by 4 bases and 2 bases, with 3 bases remaining between them. The CDR3 loop spans 11 amino acids. The CDR3 coding sequence is TGTGCCATCAGTGCTGCCTACGAGCAGTACTTC. Translating gives CAISAAYEQYF.

Turning to this clone: One end of the junction is discordant with germline, which a read error may explain. The sample carries other DNA sequences with the same CDR3. The chain is built from TRBV19 and TRBJ2-3, with TRBD1 as a possible D gene (5 bases). Germline CDR1 reads LNHDA; CDR2 reads SQIVND (reference sequence). The CDR3 extends over 14 amino acids. CDR3 region: CASSIRQGWDTQYF. As DNA, the CDR3 is TGTGCTAGTAGTATCCGGCAGGGCTGGGATACGCAGTATTTT.

The V call is TRBV5-1, the J call TRBJ2-5, with a weak D call TRBD1 (6 bases). The CDR3 is made up of 14 amino acids. V lost 4 bases, J lost 4 bases, and 14 bases lay in between. CDR1 SGHRS and CDR2 YFSETQ come from the germline V gene. CDR3 protein: CASSPSGGGETQYF. The CDR3 bases are TGCGCCAGCAGCCCTAGTGGGGGCGGAGAGACCCAGTACTTC.

The chain has TRBV28 and TRBJ2-5, with D possibly being TRBD2 (7 bases). The germline V and J ends were trimmed by 7 bases and 3 bases, with 12 bases remaining between them. The CDR3 is made up of 13 amino acids. Germline-derived CDR1 and CDR2 are MDHEN and SYDVKM. The CDR3, as DNA: TGTGCCAGCAAAAGGGGGGGGGAAGAGACCCAGTACTTC. Encoded protein: CASKRGGEETQYF. Together with reference TRBV28 and TRBJ2-5, the CDR3 gives the full variable domain: DVKVTQSSRYLVKRTGEKVFLECVQDMDHENMFWYRQDPGLGLRLIYFSYDVKMKEKGDIPEGYSVSREKKERFSLILESASTNQTSMYLCASKRGGEETQYFGPGTRLLVL.

V and J are TRBV9 and TRBJ1-4; a possible D gene is TRBD1 (6 bases). There are 14 residues in the CDR3. Germline V gene lookup returns CDR1 SGDLS and CDR2 YYNGEE. The V end lost 0 bases, the J end lost 6 bases, and 9 bases lay between the germline ends. Here the CDR3 reads CASSVGGGHEKLFF. The CDR3 DNA sequence: TGTGCCAGCAGCGTAGGGGGGGGGCATGAAAAACTGTTTTTT.

The chain combines TRBV28 with TRBJ1-1, with TRBD1 matching over 8 bases. With 4 bases clipped from V and 6 bases from J, the junction kept 13 bases outside the gene matches. CDR3 length: 16 amino acids. CDR1 and CDR2 (germline): MDHEN, SYDVKM. This CDR3 is CASSSPTKTGEAEAFF. Here the CDR3 DNA reads TGTGCCAGCAGTTCCCCGACCAAGACAGGGGAGGCTGAAGCTTTCTTT.

This chain links TRBV27 with TRBJ2-3; tentatively, D is TRBD2 (6 bases). Trimming cost V 6 bases and J 3 bases, with 13 bases left between them. Germline CDR1 and CDR2: MNHEY and SMNVEV (reference sequence). CDR3 length: 14 amino acids. For the CDR3, the DNA is TGTGCCAGCAGATCCGCGGGACTGACAGATACGCAGTATTTT. Translation: CASRSAGLTDTQYF.